The 6 T cell receptor beta chains in this list originate from one sample, sequenced in a study of cytomegalovirus exposure and HLA in healthy donors. Sequenced by immunoSEQ multiplex PCR; TCRdb stores in-frame clones only, minus some. Among about 250,000 clones, about 90% were seen once, and the ten largest hold around 12%. The source material was PBMCs. These receptors were obtained from a man aged 18 to 29 in good health and CMV-seropositive.

This clone was counted between two and nine times. V and J are TRBV19 and TRBJ2-7; no firm D call. Trimming took off 5 bases at V and 2 bases at J, with 10 bases between the two ends. Germline assignment: CDR1 LNHDA and CDR2 SQIVND (reference sequence). The CDR3 is 13 residues long. The CDR3 loop reads CASSPMGTYEQYF. CDR3 sequence (DNA): TGTGCCAGTAGTCCAATGGGGACCTACGAGCAGTACTTC.

This rearrangement joins TRBV9 to TRBJ1-2; D remains ambiguous. Germline CDR1 reads SGDLS; CDR2 reads YYNGEE. Trimming shortened V by 5 bases and J by 2 bases, and 10 bases separated the two germline ends. The CDR3 has 13 residues. For the CDR3, the DNA is TGTGCCAGCAGTTTGGAAGACAACTATGGCTACACCTTC. Protein product: CASSLEDNYGYTF.

V is TRBV5-1 and J is TRBJ2-1; 9 bases map to TRBD2. Germline CDR1 SGHRS, CDR2 YFSETQ. Trimming cost V 1 base and J 7 bases; bases outside gene matches: 6. CDR3 length: 15 residues. The DNA of the CDR3 is TGCGCCAGCAGCTTGTTGCGGGAGGGCCGAAATGAGCAGTTCTTC. The encoded protein is CASSLLREGRNEQFF.

The chain employs TRBV6-6 and TRBJ1-2; the D is unclear. This CDR3 is 13 amino acids long. Trimming removed 0 bases at V and 2 bases at J, with 4 bases between. CDR1 and CDR2 from the germline V gene are MNHNY and SVGAGI (reference sequence). The CDR3 DNA is TGTGCCAGCAGTTACTCGAACAACTATGGCTACACCTTC. It is translated as CASSYSNNYGYTF.

This chain uses TRBV7-2 with TRBJ1-4, with D uncertain. V lost 1 base and J 10 bases, leaving 16 bases between the germline ends. CDR3 size: 15 residues. Germline-derived CDR1 and CDR2 are SGHTA and FQGNSA. CDR3 residues: CASSLDRAGSGKLFF. In DNA form, the CDR3 reads TGTGCCAGCAGCTTAGATAGGGCCGGCTCGGGAAAACTGTTTTTT.

This sequence joins TRBV28 and TRBJ1-1; weak D call: TRBD1 (5 bases). With 6 bases removed from V and 0 bases from J, the gap between germline ends came to 17 bases. The CDR3 covers 16 residues. Per the germline V gene, CDR1 is MDHEN and CDR2 is SYDVKM. CDR3 DNA sequence: TGTGCCAGCAGCTATGCAGGGCGCAGCATGAACACTGAAGCTTTCTTT. This gives the protein CASSYAGRSMNTEAFF.